Presented here are 32 T cell receptor beta chains from one specimen sequenced in a study of vaccination and CD4 T cells after COVID-19. Treatment in this sample: roughly ten-day PBMC culture with coronavirus spike peptide pools or control peptides (ViraFEST assay). Their antigen targets remain unknown. Oncomine TCR Beta short-read sequencing was applied to DNA from cultured CD4+ T cells. TCRdb re-analysed the PCR reads in MiXCR, keeping a single row per CDR3 protein. The top ten clones hold around a quarter of a sample with about 10,000 distinct CDR3 sequences, more than 25% of them seen once. Sample: cultured CD4+ T cells from blood. These TCRs come from a human donor with COVID-19.

A few counts support this clonotype. This chain links TRBV18 with TRBJ1-5, with 8 nucleotides matching TRBD1. Germline loops: CDR1 KGHSH, CDR2 LQKENI. The CDR3 has 16 amino acids. J was trimmed by 0 bases and V by 3 bases; bases with no gene match: 4. This CDR3 is CASSPFDRGSNQPQHF. DNA of the CDR3: TGTGCCAGCTCACCGTTCGACAGGGGTAGCAATCAGCCCCAGCATTTT.

A single count supports this clonotype. The rearrangement joins TRBV5-1 to TRBJ1-1; 8 positions agree with TRBD1. Germline CDR1 SGHRS, CDR2 YFSETQ. The CDR3 totals 15 residues. V lost 3 bases to trimming and J lost 5 bases; unmatched junction nucleotides: 9. The CDR3 DNA follows: TGCGCCAGCAGCTCTACGGGGACAGGAACAACTGAAGCTTTCTTT. This translates into CASSSTGTGTTEAFF.

This clonotype was seen a handful of times. The rearrangement links TRBV20-1 to TRBJ2-5, with D unresolved. Germline V gives CDR1 DFQATT, CDR2 SNEGSKA (reference sequence). Trimming cost V 6 bases and J 5 bases, with 10 bases left between them. The length of the CDR3 is 11 residues. The CDR3 region has the DNA TGCAGTGCCGTTCGGTCGGAGACCCAGTACTTC. Protein product: CSAVRSETQYF.

About this clonotype: A junction end diverges from the germline sequence, so it may reflect a read error. The V call is TRBV19, the J call TRBJ1-5; D not resolved. The CDR3 is 13 amino acids. Germline V gene sequence: CDR1 LNHDA, CDR2 SQIVND (reference sequence). CDR3 sequence reads: CASGERAGQPQRF. The CDR3, as DNA: TGTGCCAGTGGGGAGAGGGCGGGTCAGCCCCAGCGTTTT.

This chain uses TRBV11-2 with TRBJ2-1; 9 positions match TRBD2. V gave up 4 bases and J gave up 7 bases; unmatched junction bases: 8. Per the germline V gene, CDR1 is SGHAT and CDR2 is FQNNGV. CDR3 length: 15 amino acids. Here the CDR3 reads CASSSIAGAGNEQFF. The CDR3 DNA reads TGTGCCAGCAGCTCTATAGCGGGGGCGGGGAATGAGCAGTTCTTC.

The rearrangement links TRBV20-1 to TRBJ2-2; no clear D. CDR1 DFQATT and CDR2 SNEGSKA come from the germline V gene (reference sequence). The CDR3 runs 12 residues. V gave up 2 bases and J gave up 1 base, with 2 bases separating them. CDR3 DNA sequence: TGCAGTGCTAGATTGAACACCGGGGAGCTGTTTTTT. Translation gives CSARLNTGELFF.

V usage is TRBV2 and J usage is TRBJ1-1; possibly TRBD1 for D (5 bases). CDR3 size: 13 residues. V lost 8 bases, J lost 2 bases, and 12 bases lay in between. Germline CDR1 and CDR2: SNHLY and FYNNEI. The CDR3 here is CASCRDVNTEAFF. The CDR3 region has the DNA TGTGCCAGCTGCCGGGACGTCAACACTGAAGCTTTCTTT.

The V gene is TRBV5-1, the J gene TRBJ1-1, with D hard to call. The CDR3 is made up of 14 amino acids. V dropped 4 bases and J dropped 4 bases, with 14 bases sitting between them. Germline loops: CDR1 SGHRS, CDR2 YFSETQ. The CDR3 nucleotides read TGCGCCAGCAGCCCAGGATGGGGAGGCACTGAAGCTTTCTTT. This codes for CASSPGWGGTEAFF.

The table lists this clonotype with a few counts. The chain has TRBV7-9 and TRBJ1-5, with D perhaps matching TRBD1 (6 bases). There are 14 residues in the CDR3. The germline gives CDR1 SEHNR, CDR2 FQNEAQ (reference sequence). Trimming removed 4 bases at V and 7 bases at J, with 14 bases between. The CDR3, as DNA: TGTGCCAGCAGCTGGGGGGGCCTCGGACAGCCCCAGCATTTT. It codes for CASSWGGLGQPQHF. The full variable domain, in which reference TRBV7-9 and TRBJ1-5 provide the parts outside the CDR3, is DTGVSQNPRHKITKRGQNVTFRCDPISEHNRLYWYRQTLGQGPEFLTYFQNEAQLEKSRLLSDRFSAERPKGSFSTLEIQRTEQGDSAMYLCASSWGGLGQPQHFGDGTRLSIL.

This clonotype occurred a few times. V usage is TRBV2 and J usage is TRBJ2-1; D remains ambiguous. The CDR3 extends over 13 amino acids. Trimming shortened V by 6 bases and J by 8 bases, and 14 bases separated the two germline ends. Germline V gene lookup returns CDR1 SNHLY and CDR2 FYNNEI. The CDR3 sequence: CASSAQALDEQFF. The DNA for the CDR3 is TGTGCCAGCAGCGCCCAGGCTTTAGATGAGCAGTTCTTC. Full variable domain (rest looked up from reference TRBV2 and TRBJ2-1): EPEVTQTPSHQVTQMGQEVILRCVPISNHLYFYWYRQILGQKVEFLVSFYNNEISEKSEIFDDQFSVERPDGSNFTLKIRSTKLEDSAMYFCASSAQALDEQFFGPGTRLTVL.

This chain uses TRBV20-1 with TRBJ2-7; 10 bases line up with TRBD2. Losses at the gene ends were 5 bases for V and 3 bases for J; bases not matched to a gene: 7. CDR3 length: 14 amino acids. Germline V gene data show CDR1 as DFQATT and CDR2 as SNEGSKA (reference sequence). For the CDR3, the DNA is TGCAGTGCTTTGATCTCTAGCGGGGGCTACGAGCAGTACTTC. Its protein product is CSALISSGGYEQYF.

V gene TRBV12-5 combines with J gene TRBJ1-5, with a weak D call TRBD1 (5 bases). This CDR3 comprises 16 residues. V dropped 5 bases and J dropped 2 bases, with 16 bases sitting between them. Germline V CDR1 and CDR2: LGHNT, FRNRAP. CDR3 sequence reads: CASGPDSPRGNQPQHF. The DNA of the CDR3 is TGTGCTAGTGGTCCCGACAGTCCTCGGGGCAATCAGCCCCAGCATTTT.

The V gene is TRBV27, the J gene TRBJ2-7, with 11 bases aligning to TRBD2. J lost 2 bases, V lost 4 bases, and 13 bases had no gene match. Germline CDR1 reads MNHEY; CDR2 reads SMNVEV (reference sequence). The CDR3 has 18 amino acids. The CDR3 coding sequence is TGTGCCAGCAGTTCGTATAAGACACTAGCGGGGGTCCCCTACGAGCAGTACTTC. Its translation is CASSSYKTLAGVPYEQYF.

The chain links TRBV2 to TRBJ1-6; maybe TRBD1 (6 bases). V shed 4 bases and J shed 9 bases, with 13 bases lying between them. The CDR3 has 14 residues. Germline V gene sequence: CDR1 SNHLY, CDR2 FYNNEI. CDR3 protein: CASSAQGSRSPLHF. The CDR3 DNA follows: TGTGCCAGCAGTGCCCAGGGGAGTCGTTCACCCCTCCACTTT.

Only one count was recorded for this clonotype. V usage is TRBV6-5 and J usage is TRBJ2-7; 9 bases match TRBD1. This CDR3 region has 16 residues. Germline CDR1 and CDR2: MNHEY and SVGAGI. Trimming at V came to 4 bases and at J to 7 bases, leaving 14 bases not matched to a gene. The CDR3 sequence is CASSSASGQGSREQYF. DNA for the CDR3: TGTGCCAGCAGTTCCGCTTCGGGACAGGGATCAAGAGAGCAGTACTTC.

This rearrangement joins TRBV12-3 or TRBV12-4 to TRBJ1-3, with D unclear. This CDR3 has 15 amino acids. V lost 3 bases and J 0 bases, leaving 9 bases between the germline ends. CDR3 DNA: TGTGCCAGCAGTTTTACGGCGGGCTCTGGAAACACCATATATTTT. As protein: CASSFTAGSGNTIYF.

V gene TRBV20-1 combines with J gene TRBJ2-7, with 12 bases identical to TRBD2. Losses at the gene ends were 6 bases for V and 7 bases for J; bases not matched to a gene: 13. The germline V gene has CDR1 DFQATT and CDR2 SNEGSKA (reference sequence). This CDR3 region has 15 residues. The CDR3 DNA sequence: TGCAGTGCCCCGAGACGGACTAGCGGGGTCGGTGAGCAGTACTTC. It translates to CSAPRRTSGVGEQYF.

This clonotype was detected only once. The chain employs TRBV18 and TRBJ2-2; the match to TRBD1 covers 9 bases. The trim removed 2 bases at V and 7 bases at J, leaving 5 bases unmatched. Germline values: CDR1 KGHSH, CDR2 LQKENI. This CDR3 spans 15 amino acids. The CDR3 DNA reads as TGTGCCAGCTCACCAAGGACAGGGGCCGTCGGGGAGCTGTTTTTT. Translated: CASSPRTGAVGELFF.

This clonotype was picked up a small number of times. The chain links TRBV24-1 to TRBJ2-1; possible D gene TRBD1, 5 bases. Germline assignment: CDR1 KGHDR and CDR2 SFDVKD. Trimming left V 3 bases short and J 5 bases short, with 7 bases between. The CDR3 is 13 amino acids. CDR3 loop: CATSDGRDNEQFF. DNA of the CDR3: TGTGCCACCAGTGATGGCAGGGACAATGAGCAGTTCTTC.

The J gene is TRBJ2-2, the V gene TRBV6-2 or TRBV6-3; D not resolved. V was clipped by 2 bases and J by 0 bases, with 13 bases between them. Germline assignment: CDR1 MNHEY and CDR2 SVGEGT. This CDR3 has 17 amino acids. The CDR3 DNA reads TGTGCCAGCAGTTACCAAACAGCAAGGGCGAACACCGGGGAGCTGTTTTTT. This gives the protein CASSYQTARANTGELFF.

This clonotype was counted once. V and J are TRBV10-1 and TRBJ1-1; D possibly corresponds to TRBD1 (6 bases). Germline V gives CDR1 WNHNN, CDR2 SYGVQD (reference sequence). CDR3 length: 12 residues. Deletions cut 6 bases from V and 7 bases from J, with 12 bases between. Written as DNA, the CDR3 is TGCGCCAGCAGCGGGGGGCAGGGTGAAGCTTTCTTT. Translation gives CASSGGQGEAFF.

This clonotype was observed a handful of times. The rearrangement uses TRBV11-2 and TRBJ2-5, with 7 bases that match TRBD2. Germline V lookup: CDR1 SGHAT, CDR2 FQNNGV. J lost 4 bases, V lost 2 bases, and 7 bases had no gene match. The CDR3 totals 15 residues. CDR3 loop: CASSLFAGRVETQYF. CDR3 DNA: TGTGCCAGCAGCTTATTTGCGGGGAGGGTAGAGACCCAGTACTTC.

The rearrangement uses TRBV7-9 and TRBJ2-5; D tentatively reads TRBD1 or TRBD2 (5 bases each). The V and J ends lost 2 bases and 11 bases respectively, with 15 bases between them. The CDR3 has 13 amino acids. Looked up from germline, CDR1 is SEHNR and CDR2 is FQNEAQ (reference sequence). The DNA of the CDR3 is TGTGCCAGCAGCTTATCGGGACGCCCGGCTCAGTACTTC. Translation gives CASSLSGRPAQYF.

The chain employs TRBV27 and TRBJ2-5; the match to TRBD2 covers 7 bases. CDR3 length equals 13 residues. Germline V gene lookup returns CDR1 MNHEY and CDR2 SMNVEV (reference sequence). Losses at the gene ends were 3 bases for V and 5 bases for J; bases not matched to a gene: 3. In DNA, the CDR3 is TGTGCCAGCAGTTTCAGCGGGGCGGAGACCCAGTACTTC. This sequence encodes CASSFSGAETQYF.

The V gene is TRBV14, the J gene TRBJ2-7; 7 bases fit TRBD2. The V segment lost 4 bases and the J segment 0 bases; nucleotides outside the gene matches: 6. Germline V gene lookup returns CDR1 SGHDN and CDR2 FVKESK. The CDR3 is made up of 15 amino acids. The CDR3 nucleotides read TGTGCCAGCAGCCCGGGGGGAATAGACTCCTACGAGCAGTACTTC. Its translation is CASSPGGIDSYEQYF.

This clonotype was counted between two and nine times. The V gene is TRBV20-1, the J gene TRBJ2-3, with 8 bases aligning to TRBD1. The CDR3 totals 13 residues. Germline V gives CDR1 DFQATT, CDR2 SNEGSKA (reference sequence). Germline trimming cut 3 bases from V and 7 bases from J; bases unmatched to any gene: 6. The CDR3 spells CSASGQGGNTQYF. CDR3 DNA: TGCAGTGCTAGTGGACAGGGTGGGAATACGCAGTATTTT.

The chain couples TRBV10-3 to TRBJ2-3; a possible D gene is TRBD2 (5 bases). This CDR3 contains 14 residues. The germline V gene has CDR1 ENHRY and CDR2 SYGVKD. Trimming shortened V by 6 bases and J by 2 bases, and 12 bases separated the two germline ends. The CDR3 coding sequence is TGTGCCATCAGCGAGGGTATCAACACAGATACGCAGTATTTT. Its translation: CAISEGINTDTQYF.

The chain joins TRBV27 to TRBJ1-1; tentative D call: TRBD1 (6 bases). The CDR3 spans 15 residues. Germline CDR1 and CDR2: MNHEY and SMNVEV (reference sequence). The ends were cut back, 6 bases at V and 4 bases at J, with 18 bases in the middle. CDR3 loop: CASSPLGGLSTEAFF. Here the CDR3 DNA reads TGTGCCAGCAGCCCCCTTGGGGGGCTTAGCACTGAAGCTTTCTTT.

V usage is TRBV19 and J usage is TRBJ2-3, with 10 bases fitting TRBD1. The CDR3 has 14 residues. Germline CDR1 is LNHDA and CDR2 is SQIVND (reference sequence). The junction had 6 bases not matched to a gene; V was cut back by 7 bases and J by 5 bases. The CDR3 loop reads CASKLTGGRDTQYF. Written as DNA, the CDR3 is TGTGCCAGTAAACTGACAGGGGGCAGAGATACGCAGTATTTT.

The genes are TRBV11-2 and TRBJ1-5; weak D call: TRBD1 (5 bases). V lost 4 bases and J lost 1, with 11 bases in between. The length of the CDR3 is 15 residues. Germline values: CDR1 SGHAT, CDR2 FQNNGV. CDR3 sequence (DNA): TGTGCCAGCAGCTCGGGCCAGGGAAGCAATCAGCCCCAGCATTTT. It is translated as CASSSGQGSNQPQHF.

This sequence joins TRBV11-2 and TRBJ1-2; no firm D call. This CDR3 comprises 12 residues. Between the trimmed V and J ends, which lost 5 bases and 5 bases, there was a span of 9 bases. Germline CDR1 and CDR2: SGHAT and FQNNGV. For the CDR3, the DNA is TGTGCCAGCAGCCCCCGTAGGTATGGCTACACCTTC. As protein: CASSPRRYGYTF.

The chain has TRBV18 and TRBJ1-2; D may be TRBD1 (5 bases). This CDR3 spans 13 amino acids. Germline CDR1 is KGHSH and CDR2 is LQKENI. The V and J ends lost 2 bases and 3 bases respectively, with 7 bases between them. CDR3 region: CASSPGQDYGYTF. CDR3 DNA: TGTGCCAGCTCACCAGGACAAGACTATGGCTACACCTTC.